This T cell receptor (beta chain) was obtained from a study of immune characteristics of hereditary and idiopathic chronic pancreatitis. About the full investigation: The study examined local immune cells and TCRbeta repertoires in the pancreas in hereditary and idiopathic chronic pancreatitis, using control pancreases from organ donors for comparison. In total, four or five control pancreases, roughly seven hereditary chronic pancreatitis pancreases and about 6 idiopathic chronic pancreatitis pancreases underwent TCRbeta sequencing. The gDNA-based approach was selected because the approach required minimal in vitro experimental manipulation of T cells infiltrating the pancreas.

Patients undergoing total pancreatectomy with islet autotransplantation (TPIAT) were the source of the chronic pancreatitis pancreas tissue. Included chronic pancreatitis patients had no known history of diabetes. For TCRbeta sequencing, genomic DNA was extracted directly from bulk pancreas tissue without sorting T cells. Pancreas tissues from patients and organ donors were collected consecutively at two US centers. Points the paper makes about the study in general: Among about a dozen chronic pancreatitis patients, a positive correlation was found between numbers of productive TCR rearrangements and disease severity scores. Significantly increased TCRbeta repertoire diversity and reduced clonality were observed in both chronic pancreatitis groups relative to controls. Chronic pancreatitis caused by alcohol use was not included in the study. Because patient tissue could be obtained only at the time of TPIAT, immune findings may have been influenced by differences in disease duration.

Comment on this clone: The antigen it binds to is not known. Base-call qualities are not available, and no considerably larger clone is one nucleotide away.

Library preparation was by the immunoSEQ multiplex PCR assay. From pancreatic genomic DNA, the TCRbeta CDR3 region along with adjacent sequences was amplified and then sequenced. From the authors' description of their analysis: Repertoire diversity was assessed as a mean normalized Shannon-Wiener index, together with productive clonality and counts of productive rearrangements. The nonparametric Mann-Whitney U test was used to compare repertoire metrics between controls and chronic pancreatitis. Shared clonotypes were defined as CDR3beta sequences with identical amino acid composition and length across subjects. TCRdb provides this immuneACCESS table in a form limited to in-frame rearrangements. Some clones are lacking; in checked studies, under half of them reflect an unresolved V gene, and why the rest are absent is not known. The V and J calls and the clone size are those of that table, but D and trimming were determined from the DNA. This sample gives some 5,600 clones in total; approximately 70% of them show up just once. The leading ten clones occupy approximately 7.4% of the sample.

The clonotype comes from a human donor with chronic pancreatitis. Material: pancreas tissue with hereditary chronic pancreatitis.

The CDR3 region: CASRGFGNQPQHF. The nucleotide sequence reads TGTGCCAGCAGGGGTTTCGGCAATCAGCCCCAGCATTTT. The sequence is built from TRBV27 and TRBJ1-5, with no D gene named confidently. Cut back by 6 bases and 2 bases, the V and J ends lie 8 bases apart. Via the germline V gene (reference sequence), CDR1 is MNHEY and CDR2 SMNVEV. Including the terminal cysteine and phenylalanine, the CDR3 comprises 13 residues. Only the CDR3 region is kept as DNA, spanning 39 bases read in frame from base 1.